This passage covers 27 T cell receptor beta chains from one sample sequenced in a study of T-cell reconstitution after alpha-beta-depleted transplantation in children. Unique molecular identifiers tagged the TCRbeta library. TCRdb re-derived calls from the PCR reads in MiXCR, one entry per CDR3 protein. The sample contains some 290,000 distinct CDR3 sequences, about 10% of which appear only once. The sequenced sample was PBMCs from the stem cell graft donor, obtained from the stem cell graft. These receptors were taken from a human donor who donated a stem cell graft to a child with SCID.

This clonotype was seen only a few times. The rearrangement joins TRBV11-1 to TRBJ2-7; TRBD1 aligns across 12 bases. The germline gives CDR1 SGHAT, CDR2 FQDESV (reference sequence). There are 19 residues in the CDR3. The junction had 14 bases not matched to a gene; V was cut back by 5 bases and J by 0 bases. CDR3 protein: CASSPGPGTGGFSSYEQYF. In DNA form, the CDR3 reads TGTGCCAGCAGCCCCGGGCCTGGGACAGGGGGCTTCAGCTCCTACGAGCAGTACTTC.

This chain links TRBV5-1 with TRBJ1-1, with TRBD1 matching over 10 bases. Germline V gives CDR1 SGHRS, CDR2 YFSETQ. The CDR3 covers 16 residues. Trimming removed 0 bases from V and 3 bases from J; junction bases left unmatched: 5. The CDR3 DNA is TGCGCCAGCAGCTTGGAGGGGACAGGGGTCGACACTGAAGCTTTCTTT. Protein sequence: CASSLEGTGVDTEAFF.

The chain has TRBV7-9 and TRBJ2-1, with unresolved D. This CDR3 has 13 residues. CDR1 and CDR2 (germline): SEHNR, FQNEAQ (reference sequence). V was clipped by 2 bases and J by 8 bases, with 10 bases between them. The CDR3 bases are TGTGCCAGCAGCTTAACCCAGCGAGATGAGCAGTTCTTC. It encodes CASSLTQRDEQFF.

In this sample, this clonotype turned up many times. This rearrangement joins TRBV5-6 to TRBJ2-1; a possible D gene is TRBD1 (7 bases). Germline CDR1 reads SGHDT; CDR2 reads YYEEEE. CDR3 length: 16 residues. V dropped 1 base and J dropped 9 bases, with 20 bases sitting between them. CDR3: CASSLSGGRLPIEQFF. The CDR3 region has the DNA TGTGCCAGCAGCTTGTCAGGGGGGCGCCTGCCCATTGAGCAGTTCTTC. Together with reference TRBV5-6 and TRBJ2-1, the CDR3 gives the full variable domain: DAGVTQSPTHLIKTRGQQVTLRCSPKSGHDTVSWYQQALGQGPQFIFQYYEEEERQRGNFPDRFSGHQFPNYSSELNVNALLLGDSALYLCASSLSGGRLPIEQFFGPGTRLTVL.

The V gene is TRBV24-1, the J gene TRBJ2-1, with 11 nucleotides matching TRBD2. Germline CDR1 reads KGHDR; CDR2 reads SFDVKD. With V trimmed by 3 bases and J by 8 bases, 8 bases remained unmatched. CDR3 length: 16 amino acids. CDR3 sequence reads: CATSDPIAGGTDEQFF. The CDR3 DNA sequence: TGTGCCACCAGTGATCCCATAGCGGGGGGGACGGATGAGCAGTTCTTC.

The rearrangement joins TRBV5-1 to TRBJ2-1; 8 positions agree with TRBD2. The CDR3 totals 14 residues. V shed 4 bases, J shed 10 bases, and the junction held 10 bases outside the gene matches. Germline values: CDR1 SGHRS, CDR2 YFSETQ. CDR3 in amino acids: CASSRGGGSHEQFF. In nucleotides, the CDR3 is TGCGCCAGCAGCCGGGGGGGCGGGTCACACGAGCAGTTCTTC.

The chain uses TRBV20-1 and TRBJ2-5, with 9 bases matching TRBD2. Germline V gene data show CDR1 as DFQATT and CDR2 as SNEGSKA (reference sequence). CDR3 length: 16 residues. Trimming took 0 bases from V and 2 from J; bases not matched to a gene: 7. The CDR3: CSARDFAGGHQETQYF. DNA of the CDR3: TGCAGTGCTAGAGATTTCGCGGGGGGGCATCAAGAGACCCAGTACTTC.

This clonotype was counted ten times or more. V and J are TRBV5-5 and TRBJ1-6, with D possibly being TRBD1 (5 bases). The germline V and J ends were trimmed by 1 base and 8 bases, with 13 bases remaining between them. Germline loops: CDR1 SGHKS, CDR2 YYEKEE (reference sequence). The CDR3 length is 15 residues. This CDR3 reads CASSLWQGGHSPLHF. The CDR3, as DNA: TGTGCCAGCAGCTTGTGGCAGGGTGGGCATTCACCCCTCCACTTT.

The chain combines TRBV7-8 with TRBJ2-7; D is uncertain. Trimming stripped 2 bases from V and 3 bases from J, with 14 bases between. The germline gives CDR1 SGHVS, CDR2 FQNEAQ. The CDR3 is 15 amino acids. This CDR3 reads CASSLRRAVSYEQYF. DNA for the CDR3: TGTGCCAGCAGCTTACGTCGGGCTGTAAGCTACGAGCAGTACTTC.

The chain links TRBV20-1 to TRBJ2-7, with 13 bases that match TRBD2. Germline CDR1 is DFQATT and CDR2 is SNEGSKA (reference sequence). CDR3 size: 14 residues. The ends lost 3 bases at V and 5 bases at J; junction bases unmatched: 4. The chain's CDR3 is CSASRTSGGDEQYF. In nucleotides, the CDR3 is TGCAGTGCTAGTCGGACTAGCGGGGGTGACGAGCAGTACTTC.

This chain connects TRBV18 to TRBJ2-3, with D possibly TRBD2 on 5 matching bases. Trimming cost V 0 bases and J 6 bases, with 13 bases left between them. The CDR3 length is 15 residues. Germline V gives CDR1 KGHSH, CDR2 LQKENI. The CDR3 is CASSPPEAGGDTQYF. Here the CDR3 DNA reads TGTGCCAGCTCACCACCGGAGGCTGGCGGGGATACGCAGTATTTT.

This clonotype was observed many times. No DNA is shown, since the ends of the CDR3 on it are uncertain; the CDR3 is the one TCRdb lists. The gene calls are TRBV2 and TRBJ2-1; the DNA was not compared with TRBD1, the D call given in the table. Germline assignment: CDR1 SNHLY and CDR2 FYNNEI. The CDR3 spans 15 residues, counting both ends. CDR3 region: CASILGQSSYNEQFF.

In this sample, this clonotype turned up many times. The chain joins TRBV24-1 to TRBJ2-3, with 12 bases fitting TRBD2. The V gene's germline CDR1 is KGHDR and CDR2 SFDVKD. This CDR3 has 16 residues. V was pared by 4 bases and J by 8 bases, with 9 bases of the junction left unmatched. CDR3 loop: CATSDAPSGGAVTQYF. CDR3 nucleotides: TGTGCCACCAGTGACGCCCCTAGCGGGGGGGCTGTTACGCAGTATTTT.

This clonotype was counted a few times. This chain connects TRBV3-1 to TRBJ1-1; possible D gene TRBD1, 5 bases. This CDR3 has 14 amino acids. Looked up from germline, CDR1 is LGHDT and CDR2 is YNNKEL (reference sequence). V dropped 1 base and J dropped 2 bases, with 8 bases sitting between them. CDR3 sequence: CASSQAQDNTEAFF. For the CDR3, the DNA is TGTGCCAGCAGCCAAGCACAGGATAACACTGAAGCTTTCTTT.

This clonotype was observed many times. The chain uses TRBV14 and TRBJ2-3, with TRBD2 matching 13 bases. Germline CDR1 SGHDN, CDR2 FVKESK. V lost 1 base and J lost 5; bases outside the gene matches: 9. The CDR3 spans 18 residues. CDR3 DNA: TGTGCCAGCAGCCAAGCACGGACTAGCGGGGGCCCCAAAGATACGCAGTATTTT. Translation: CASSQARTSGGPKDTQYF.

The genes are TRBV12-3 or TRBV12-4 and TRBJ2-3, with no clear D. V was pared by 3 bases and J by 0 bases, with 10 bases between. The CDR3 extends over 15 amino acids. CDR3 in DNA: TGTGCCAGCAGTTTTCCGGCGGAAAGCACAGATACGCAGTATTTT. Its protein is CASSFPAESTDTQYF.

This clonotype was picked up a small number of times. This chain links TRBV2 with TRBJ1-4; D not resolved. CDR1 is SNHLY, CDR2 FYNNEI, per germline. The CDR3 is 14 residues long. V lost 3 bases to trimming and J lost 7 bases, with 12 bases between them. In DNA, the CDR3 is TGTGCCAGCAGTGACAATGTCTTCCTTGAAAAACTGTTTTTT. It encodes CASSDNVFLEKLFF. The complete variable domain, with remaining parts taken from reference TRBV2 and TRBJ1-4, reads EPEVTQTPSHQVTQMGQEVILRCVPISNHLYFYWYRQILGQKVEFLVSFYNNEISEKSEIFDDQFSVERPDGSNFTLKIRSTKLEDSAMYFCASSDNVFLEKLFFGSGTQLSVL.

This chain joins TRBV5-1 and TRBJ2-3; 9 bases are shared with TRBD1. The trim removed 4 bases at V and 8 bases at J, leaving 8 bases unmatched. Germline V CDR1 and CDR2: SGHRS, YFSETQ. The CDR3 is 14 residues long. CDR3 protein: CASSRTGVEGTQYF. The CDR3 DNA follows: TGCGCCAGCAGCCGGACAGGGGTCGAAGGTACGCAGTATTTT. The full variable domain, its missing parts supplied by reference TRBV5-1 and TRBJ2-3, is KAGVTQTPRYLIKTRGQQVTLSCSPISGHRSVSWYQQTPGQGLQFLFEYFSETQRNKGNFPGRFSGRQFSNSRSEMNVSTLELGDSALYLCASSRTGVEGTQYFGPGTRLTVL.

The chain couples TRBV5-1 to TRBJ2-5, with D possibly TRBD1 on 5 matching bases. The CDR3 consists of 14 residues. Germline V CDR1 and CDR2: SGHRS, YFSETQ. Deletions cut 2 bases from V and 1 base from J, with 9 bases between. CDR3 coding DNA: TGCGCCAGCAGCTTTGCAACAGGCCAAGAGACCCAGTACTTC. The encoded protein is CASSFATGQETQYF.

Ten or more counts support this clonotype. The rearrangement joins TRBV20-1 to TRBJ2-1; 7 bases are a match to TRBD1. This CDR3 is 14 amino acids long. CDR1 DFQATT and CDR2 SNEGSKA come from the germline V gene (reference sequence). V gave up 6 bases and J gave up 4 bases; unmatched junction bases: 9. The CDR3 DNA is TGCAGTGCGACAGGGTTTGTTGGGTACAATGAGCAGTTCTTC. It codes for CSATGFVGYNEQFF.

This clonotype has ten or more counts. The junction differs from germline at one of its ends, possibly a read error. This chain connects TRBV5-1 to TRBJ2-7; TRBD1 aligns across 7 bases. Looked up from germline, CDR1 is SGHRS and CDR2 is YFSETQ. The CDR3 sequence is 13 residues long. The CDR3 protein is CASSSGQSYEQYF. The CDR3 bases are TGTGCCAGCAGTTCGGGACAGTCCTACGAGCAGTACTTC.

This clonotype was seen more than once but under ten times. Because it lacks the conserved phenylalanine or tryptophan at the end, this CDR3 is likely a read error. Because the CDR3's place on the DNA is in doubt, the DNA is left out and the CDR3 is given as listed by TCRdb. The rearrangement joins TRBV24-1 to TRBJ1-5; the table's D call, TRBD1, has no DNA check behind it. The CDR3 spans 17 residues, counting both ends. Germline V gives CDR1 KGHDR, CDR2 SFDVKD. CDR3 amino acids: CATRPTGWISPSILVAG.

The chain has TRBV5-1 and TRBJ2-7; TRBD1 might be the D (6 bases). From germline, CDR1 is SGHRS and CDR2 YFSETQ. Trimming left V 1 base short and J 0 bases short, with 11 bases between. The CDR3 is 15 amino acids. Here the CDR3 DNA reads TGCGCCAGCAGCTTGATAAGGGGGAGCTCCTACGAGCAGTACTTC. Its translation: CASSLIRGSSYEQYF. Combining the CDR3 with reference TRBV5-1 and TRBJ2-7 gives the whole variable domain KAGVTQTPRYLIKTRGQQVTLSCSPISGHRSVSWYQQTPGQGLQFLFEYFSETQRNKGNFPGRFSGRQFSNSRSEMNVSTLELGDSALYLCASSLIRGSSYEQYFGPGTRLTVT.

The gene calls are TRBV5-8 and TRBJ1-3; TRBD1 is a possible D gene (5 bases). CDR1 is SGHTS and CDR2 is YDEGEE in the germline V gene. The CDR3 contains 15 residues. With 4 bases removed from V and 0 bases from J, the gap between germline ends came to 11 bases. CDR3 coding DNA: TGTGCCAGCAGCCAGCAGGGCTACTCTGGAAACACCATATATTTT. This sequence encodes CASSQQGYSGNTIYF.

In its sample, this clonotype was seen a few times. CDR3 coding DNA: TGTGCCAGCAGCCAAGCGACTAGCGGGGGTGTAGATACGCAGTATTTT. Residues: CASSQATSGGVDTQYF. The rearrangement uses TRBV4-2 and TRBJ2-3; 12 nucleotides agree with TRBD2. The CDR3 runs to 16 residues. V was clipped by 1 base and J by 5 bases; unmatched bases: 4. Germline CDR1 LGHNA, CDR2 YNFKEQ.

This chain connects TRBV5-1 to TRBJ1-5; unclear D gene. Between the trimmed V and J ends, which lost 6 bases and 0 bases, there was a span of 7 bases. Germline V gives CDR1 SGHRS, CDR2 YFSETQ. This CDR3 region has 13 residues. The CDR3 is CASNWDSNQPQHF. CDR3 DNA sequence: TGCGCCAGCAACTGGGATAGCAATCAGCCCCAGCATTTT.

V is TRBV7-9 and J is TRBJ2-1; 10 bases fit TRBD1. Germline loops: CDR1 SEHNR, CDR2 FQNEAQ (reference sequence). The CDR3 contains 15 residues. With V trimmed by 5 bases and J by 12 bases, 13 bases remained unmatched. In DNA, the CDR3 is TGTGCCAGCAGCCTAGGACAGGGGGTACGACAAGGGCAGTTCTTC. Amino acids: CASSLGQGVRQGQFF.